The 8 T cell receptor beta chains below come from one sample, sequenced in a study of blood T cell repertoires in COVID-19. TCRdb keeps only in-frame clones here, not all; method: immunoSEQ multiplex PCR. The sample records tens of thousands of clones, 65% to 85% being singletons. Material: peripheral blood. The receptors were sampled from a man older than 75 with active or convalescent COVID-19.

This rearrangement joins TRBV20-1 to TRBJ2-7, with 10 positions matching TRBD2. Losses at the gene ends were 3 bases for V and 6 bases for J; bases not matched to a gene: 2. The CDR3 loop spans 12 amino acids. Looked up from germline, CDR1 is DFQATT and CDR2 is SNEGSKA (reference sequence). CDR3 bases: TGCAGTGCTAGTCTAGCGGGAGCCGAGCAGTACTTC. It is translated as CSASLAGAEQYF.

J is TRBJ1-1 and V is TRBV5-1, with TRBD1 as a possible D gene (6 bases). The V and J ends lost 5 bases and 4 bases respectively, with 18 bases between them. The CDR3 runs to 15 residues. Germline CDR1 is SGHRS and CDR2 is YFSETQ. CDR3 sequence reads: CASSNITGFGTEAFF. The CDR3 DNA is TGCGCCAGCAGTAATATTACAGGGTTCGGCACTGAAGCTTTCTTT. Using reference TRBV5-1 and TRBJ1-1 for the parts outside the CDR3, the full variable domain is KAGVTQTPRYLIKTRGQQVTLSCSPISGHRSVSWYQQTPGQGLQFLFEYFSETQRNKGNFPGRFSGRQFSNSRSEMNVSTLELGDSALYLCASSNITGFGTEAFFGQGTRLTVV.

This chain links TRBV6-5 with TRBJ2-5, with TRBD2 matching 7 bases. The CDR3 contains 15 residues. With 4 bases clipped from V and 5 bases from J, the junction kept 10 bases outside the gene matches. Germline loops: CDR1 MNHEY, CDR2 SVGAGI. In DNA, the CDR3 is TGTGCCAGCAGTTTGTTCGGGGGGTCGACGGAGACCCAGTACTTC. It codes for CASSLFGGSTETQYF.

This sequence joins TRBV19 and TRBJ2-1; possible D gene TRBD2, 6 bases. V was cut by 5 bases and J by 6 bases, with 20 bases left in between. The CDR3 is 16 residues long. Germline CDR1 LNHDA, CDR2 SQIVND (reference sequence). DNA for the CDR3: TGTGCCAGTAGTGTTTTAGCGGTGAATCCCCTCAATGAGCAGTTCTTC. The encoded protein is CASSVLAVNPLNEQFF.

As to this clone: The germline gene is not matched at one end of the junction; a read error may be the cause. The chain joins TRBV3-1 (or the pseudogene TRBV3-2) to TRBJ2-2; D remains unclear. The CDR3 has 13 amino acids. CDR1 is LGHDT and CDR2 is YNNKEL in the germline V gene (reference sequence). CDR3 region: CASRQDEERELFF. The DNA of the CDR3 is TGTGCCAGCAGGCAAGATGAGGAAAGGGAGCTGTTTTTT.

The table lists this clone with a few counts. The chain recombines TRBV28 with TRBJ2-3; D is unclear. CDR3 size: 12 residues. The germline gives CDR1 MDHEN, CDR2 SYDVKM. Trimming took 8 bases from V and 7 from J, leaving 13 bases between them. CDR3 DNA sequence: TGTGCCAGCGAAGCCGCACCTCATACGCAGTATTTT. Residues: CASEAAPHTQYF. Together with reference TRBV28 and TRBJ2-3, the CDR3 gives the full variable domain: DVKVTQSSRYLVKRTGEKVFLECVQDMDHENMFWYRQDPGLGLRLIYFSYDVKMKEKGDIPEGYSVSREKKERFSLILESASTNQTSMYLCASEAAPHTQYFGPGTRLTVL.

This clone was counted between two and nine times. The chain has TRBV25-1 and TRBJ2-7; D is unclear. The CDR3 sequence is 14 residues long. V was trimmed by 0 bases and J by 8 bases, leaving 14 bases between them. The germline CDR1 and CDR2 sequences are MGHDK and SYGVNS. In nucleotides, the CDR3 is TGTGCCAGCAGTGAATATAACAGCCAAGGCAAGCAGTACTTC. Its protein is CASSEYNSQGKQYF.

This chain uses TRBV27 with TRBJ2-7, with 11 bases fitting TRBD2. The V and J ends lost 2 bases and 0 bases, in that order; junction bases with no gene match: 15. This CDR3 has 20 residues. Germline V lookup: CDR1 MNHEY, CDR2 SMNVEV (reference sequence). The CDR3 region has the DNA TGTGCCAGCAGTTTACAGGGGTTAGGACTAGCGGGCCTGGCCTCCTACGAGCAGTACTTC. It encodes CASSLQGLGLAGLASYEQYF.